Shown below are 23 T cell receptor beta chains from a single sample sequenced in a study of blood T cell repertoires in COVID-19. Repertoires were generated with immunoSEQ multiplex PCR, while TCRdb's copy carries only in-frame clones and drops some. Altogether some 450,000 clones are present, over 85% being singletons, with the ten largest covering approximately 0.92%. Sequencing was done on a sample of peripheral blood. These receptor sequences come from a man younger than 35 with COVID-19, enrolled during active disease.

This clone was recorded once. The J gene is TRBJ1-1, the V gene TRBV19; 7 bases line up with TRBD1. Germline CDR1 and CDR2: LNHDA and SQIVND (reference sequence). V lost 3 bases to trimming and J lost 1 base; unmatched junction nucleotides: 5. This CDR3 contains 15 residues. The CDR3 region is CASSIATGKNTEAFF. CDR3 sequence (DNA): TGTGCCAGTAGTATTGCGACAGGGAAGAACACTGAAGCTTTCTTT.

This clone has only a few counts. CDR3 protein: CASSKGSVEGQPQHF. As DNA, the CDR3 is TGTGCCAGCAGCAAAGGCTCTGTGGAGGGTCAGCCCCAGCATTTT. The rearrangement links TRBV21-1 to TRBJ1-5. TRBV21-1 is assigned pseudogene status. This CDR3 spans 15 amino acids.

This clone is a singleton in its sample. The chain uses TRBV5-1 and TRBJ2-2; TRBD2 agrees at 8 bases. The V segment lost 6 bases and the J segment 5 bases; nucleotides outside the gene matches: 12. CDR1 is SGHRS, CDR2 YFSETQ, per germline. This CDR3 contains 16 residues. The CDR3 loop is CASTPSGGPGTGELFF. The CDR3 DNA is TGCGCCAGCACCCCCTCGGGAGGGCCAGGAACCGGGGAGCTGTTTTTT. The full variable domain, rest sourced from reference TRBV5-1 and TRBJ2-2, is KAGVTQTPRYLIKTRGQQVTLSCSPISGHRSVSWYQQTPGQGLQFLFEYFSETQRNKGNFPGRFSGRQFSNSRSEMNVSTLELGDSALYLCASTPSGGPGTGELFFGEGSRLTVL.

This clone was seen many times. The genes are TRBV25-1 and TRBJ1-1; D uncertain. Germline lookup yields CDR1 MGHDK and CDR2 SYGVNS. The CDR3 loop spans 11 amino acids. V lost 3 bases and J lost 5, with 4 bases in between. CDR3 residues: CASSDPTEAFF. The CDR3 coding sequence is TGTGCCAGCAGTGACCCTACTGAAGCTTTCTTT.

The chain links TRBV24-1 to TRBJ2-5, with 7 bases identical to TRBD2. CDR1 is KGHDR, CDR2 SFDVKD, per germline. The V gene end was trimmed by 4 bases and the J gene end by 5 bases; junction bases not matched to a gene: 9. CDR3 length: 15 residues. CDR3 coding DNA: TGTGCCACCAGTGACAACGCGGCGGGGGTTGAGACCCAGTACTTC. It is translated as CATSDNAAGVETQYF.

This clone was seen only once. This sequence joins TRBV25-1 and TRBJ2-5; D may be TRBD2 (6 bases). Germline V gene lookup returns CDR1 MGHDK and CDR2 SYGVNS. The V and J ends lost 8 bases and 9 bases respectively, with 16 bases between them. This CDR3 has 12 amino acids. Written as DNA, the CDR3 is TGTGCCAGCGGTGGCGGGGTCGGGTCCCAGTACTTC. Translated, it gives CASGGGVGSQYF.

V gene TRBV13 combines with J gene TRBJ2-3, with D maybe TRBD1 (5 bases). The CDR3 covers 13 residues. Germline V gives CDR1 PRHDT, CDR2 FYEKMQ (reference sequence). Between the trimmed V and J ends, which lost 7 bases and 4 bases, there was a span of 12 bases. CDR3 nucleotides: TGTGCCAGCACTTCTGGACATCCAGATACGCAGTATTTT. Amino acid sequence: CASTSGHPDTQYF.

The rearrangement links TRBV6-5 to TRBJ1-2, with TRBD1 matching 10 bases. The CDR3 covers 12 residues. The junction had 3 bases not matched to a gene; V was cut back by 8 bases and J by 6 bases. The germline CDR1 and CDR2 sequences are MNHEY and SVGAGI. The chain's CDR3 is CASGDRGHGYTF. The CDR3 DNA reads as TGTGCCAGCGGAGACAGGGGGCATGGCTACACCTTC.

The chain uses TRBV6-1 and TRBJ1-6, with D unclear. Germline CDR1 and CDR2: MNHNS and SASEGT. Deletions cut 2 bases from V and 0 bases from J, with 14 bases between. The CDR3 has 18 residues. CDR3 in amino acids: CASSEIRGMSSYNSPLHF. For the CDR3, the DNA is TGTGCCAGCAGTGAAATCCGTGGTATGAGCTCCTATAATTCACCCCTCCACTTT.

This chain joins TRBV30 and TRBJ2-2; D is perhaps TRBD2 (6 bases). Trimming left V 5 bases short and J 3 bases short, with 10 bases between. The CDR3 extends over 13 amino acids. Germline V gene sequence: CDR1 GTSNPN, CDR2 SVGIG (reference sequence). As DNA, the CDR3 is TGTGCCTGGGATAGCGGATACACCGGGGAGCTGTTTTTT. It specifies CAWDSGYTGELFF. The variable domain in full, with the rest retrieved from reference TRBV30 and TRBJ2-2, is SQTIHQWPATLVQPVGSPLSLECTVEGTSNPNLYWYRQAAGRGLQLLFYSVGIGQISSEVPQNLSASRPQDRQFILSSKKLLLSDSGFYLCAWDSGYTGELFFGEGSRLTVL.

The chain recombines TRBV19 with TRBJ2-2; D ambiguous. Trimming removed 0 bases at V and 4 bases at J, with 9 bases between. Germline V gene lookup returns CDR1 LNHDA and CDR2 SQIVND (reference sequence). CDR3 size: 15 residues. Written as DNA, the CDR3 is TGTGCCAGTAGTATAGATCCCCCCTCCACCGGGGAGCTGTTTTTT. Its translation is CASSIDPPSTGELFF.

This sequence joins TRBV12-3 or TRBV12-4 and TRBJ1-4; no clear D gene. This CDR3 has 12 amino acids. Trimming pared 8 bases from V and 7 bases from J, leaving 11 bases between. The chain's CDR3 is CASGVWSEKLFF. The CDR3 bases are TGTGCCAGCGGCGTCTGGAGTGAAAAACTGTTTTTT.

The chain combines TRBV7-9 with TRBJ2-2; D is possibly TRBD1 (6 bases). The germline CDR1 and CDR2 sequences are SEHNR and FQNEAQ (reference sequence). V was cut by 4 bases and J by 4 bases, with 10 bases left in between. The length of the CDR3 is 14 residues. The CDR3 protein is CASSSDRFTGELFF. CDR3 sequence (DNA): TGTGCCAGCAGCTCAGACAGGTTCACCGGGGAGCTGTTTTTT. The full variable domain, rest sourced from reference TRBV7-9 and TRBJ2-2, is DTGVSQNPRHKITKRGQNVTFRCDPISEHNRLYWYRQTLGQGPEFLTYFQNEAQLEKSRLLSDRFSAERPKGSFSTLEIQRTEQGDSAMYLCASSSDRFTGELFFGEGSRLTVL.

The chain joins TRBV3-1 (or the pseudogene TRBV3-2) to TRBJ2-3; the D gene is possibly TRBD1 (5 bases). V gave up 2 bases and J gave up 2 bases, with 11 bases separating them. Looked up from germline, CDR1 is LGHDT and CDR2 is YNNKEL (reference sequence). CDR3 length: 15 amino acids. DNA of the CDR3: TGTGCCAGCAGCCAAATAGGACAAACCACAGATACGCAGTATTTT. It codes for CASSQIGQTTDTQYF.

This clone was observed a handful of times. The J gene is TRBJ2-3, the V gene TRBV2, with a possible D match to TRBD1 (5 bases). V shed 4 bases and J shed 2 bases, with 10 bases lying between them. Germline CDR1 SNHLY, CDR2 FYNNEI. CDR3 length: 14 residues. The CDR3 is CASSGETVTDTQYF. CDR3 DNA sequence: TGTGCCAGCAGTGGTGAGACAGTCACAGATACGCAGTATTTT.

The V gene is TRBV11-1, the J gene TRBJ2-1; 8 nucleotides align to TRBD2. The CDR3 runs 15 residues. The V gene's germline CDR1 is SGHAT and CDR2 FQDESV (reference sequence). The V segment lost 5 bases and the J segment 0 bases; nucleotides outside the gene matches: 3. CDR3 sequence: CASSKSGSSYNEQFF. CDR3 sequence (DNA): TGTGCCAGCAGCAAAAGCGGGAGCTCCTACAATGAGCAGTTCTTC.

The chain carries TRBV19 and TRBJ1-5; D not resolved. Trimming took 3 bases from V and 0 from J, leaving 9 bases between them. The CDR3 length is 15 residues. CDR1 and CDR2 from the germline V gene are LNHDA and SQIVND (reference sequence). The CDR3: CASSIAGYSNQPQHF. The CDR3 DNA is TGTGCCAGTAGTATCGCCGGGTATAGCAATCAGCCCCAGCATTTT.

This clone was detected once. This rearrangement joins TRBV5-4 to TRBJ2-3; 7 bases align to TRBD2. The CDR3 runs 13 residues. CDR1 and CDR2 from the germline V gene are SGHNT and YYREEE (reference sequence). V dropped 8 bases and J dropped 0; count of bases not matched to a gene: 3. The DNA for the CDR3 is TGTGCCAGTGGGAGGGCTAGCACAGATACGCAGTATTTT. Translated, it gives CASGRASTDTQYF.

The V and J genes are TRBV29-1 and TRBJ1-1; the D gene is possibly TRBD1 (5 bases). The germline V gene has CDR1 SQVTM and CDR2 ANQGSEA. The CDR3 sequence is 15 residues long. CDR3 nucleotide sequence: TGCAGTTTCATCGGGGCGGGGAACATGAACACTGAAGCTTTCTTT. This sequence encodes CSFIGAGNMNTEAFF.

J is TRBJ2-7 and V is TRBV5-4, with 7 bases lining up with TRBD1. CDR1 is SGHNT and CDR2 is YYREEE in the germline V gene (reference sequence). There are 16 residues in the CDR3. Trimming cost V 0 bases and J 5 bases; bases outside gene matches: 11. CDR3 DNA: TGTGCCAGCAGCTTGGGAACAGGGGATGGTGTCCACGAGCAGTACTTC. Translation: CASSLGTGDGVHEQYF.

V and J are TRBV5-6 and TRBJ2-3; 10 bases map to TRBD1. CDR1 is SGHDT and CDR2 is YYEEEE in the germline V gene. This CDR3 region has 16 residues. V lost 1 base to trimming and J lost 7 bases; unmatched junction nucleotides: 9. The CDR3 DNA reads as TGTGCCAGCAGCTTGTCCGGGACAGGGGTCGGAAATACGCAGTATTTT. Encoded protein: CASSLSGTGVGNTQYF. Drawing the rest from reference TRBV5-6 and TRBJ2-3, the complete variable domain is DAGVTQSPTHLIKTRGQQVTLRCSPKSGHDTVSWYQQALGQGPQFIFQYYEEEERQRGNFPDRFSGHQFPNYSSELNVNALLLGDSALYLCASSLSGTGVGNTQYFGPGTRLTVL.

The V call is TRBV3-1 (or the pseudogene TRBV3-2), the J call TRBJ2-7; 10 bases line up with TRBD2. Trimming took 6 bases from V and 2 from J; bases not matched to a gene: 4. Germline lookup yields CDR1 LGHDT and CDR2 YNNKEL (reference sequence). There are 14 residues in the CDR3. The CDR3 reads CASRLSGRAYEQYF. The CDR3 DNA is TGTGCCAGCAGACTCAGCGGGAGGGCCTACGAGCAGTACTTC.

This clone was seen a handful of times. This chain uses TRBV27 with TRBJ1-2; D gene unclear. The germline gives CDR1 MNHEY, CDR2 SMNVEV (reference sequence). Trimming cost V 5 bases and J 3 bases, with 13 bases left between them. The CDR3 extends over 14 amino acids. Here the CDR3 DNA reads TGTGCCAGCAGTCCTATGATTGGGCACTATGGCTACACCTTC. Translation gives CASSPMIGHYGYTF.